One T cell receptor beta chain is described in this entry. What it recognizes is unknown. The record originates from a study of response to subunit inactivated influenza vaccine. In TCRdb, the RT-PCR reads were re-called with MiXCR into one record per CDR3 protein. The sample carries 700,000 to 900,000 distinct CDR3 sequences, 21% recorded once. Study-wide findings and caveats: Authors suggested seasonal influenza vaccinations each recruit few new T cells.

V dropped 4 bases and J dropped 1 base, with 14 bases sitting between them. In germline, CDR1 is SQVTM, CDR2 ANQGSEA. The CDR3 contains 14 residues. The chain couples TRBV29-1 to TRBJ2-7, with D uncertain. The source of this sequence is a man between 45 and 60 years old who received an inactivated influenza vaccine. The sample here was PBMCs from blood, taken 4 to 6 days after vaccination. The CDR3 DNA reads TGCAGCGTTGCCAAAAACGACATTTCCTACGAGCAGTACTTC. Translation: CSVAKNDISYEQYF.